A single sample is the source of the 32 T cell receptor beta chains below, sequenced in a study of T-cell memory formation after mild COVID-19. TCRdb analysed the 5' RACE reads with MiXCR anew, one entry per CDR3 protein. The repertoire holds 210,000 or so distinct CDR3 sequences, with about 16% as singletons. The material sequenced was PBMCs or a T cell subset sorted from them (not recorded which). Receptors were obtained from an adult woman who had mild COVID-19 (a few samples of this study predate the infection). Cell type and time point are not known.

The rearrangement joins TRBV6-5 to TRBJ1-5; D is undetermined. Germline CDR1 and CDR2: MNHEY and SVGAGI. V was shortened by 2 bases and J by 0 bases, with 2 bases between the two germline ends. This CDR3 comprises 13 residues. The CDR3 spells CASSYDSNQPQHF. As DNA, the CDR3 is TGTGCCAGCAGTTACGATAGCAATCAGCCCCAGCATTTT.

This clonotype was seen only a few times. The genes are TRBV5-6 and TRBJ2-5, with D hard to call. The germline V gene encodes CDR1 SGHDT and CDR2 YYEEEE. V lost 1 base to trimming and J lost 1 base, with 8 bases between them. The CDR3 loop spans 14 amino acids. CDR3 DNA: TGTGCCAGCAGCTTGAGGCTATCCCAAGAGACCCAGTACTTC. Amino acid sequence: CASSLRLSQETQYF.

Only a few counts were recorded for this clonotype. The chain combines TRBV20-1 with TRBJ1-3, with D possibly matching TRBD1 (5 bases). V was cut by 5 bases and J by 2 bases, with 10 bases left in between. Germline-derived CDR1 and CDR2 are DFQATT and SNEGSKA (reference sequence). The CDR3 contains 13 residues. The DNA for the CDR3 is TGCAGTGCTCCCGACAGTGCTGGAAACACCATATATTTT. Protein product: CSAPDSAGNTIYF.

The chain recombines TRBV5-1 with TRBJ1-1; unclear D gene. Germline CDR1 and CDR2: SGHRS and YFSETQ. V gave up 2 bases and J gave up 2 bases, with 13 bases separating them. The CDR3 contains 15 residues. The CDR3 reads CASSLRLGGNTEAFF. The CDR3 DNA follows: TGCGCCAGCAGCTTAAGGCTAGGCGGAAACACTGAAGCTTTCTTT.

This chain connects TRBV5-1 to TRBJ2-3, with no clear D. The CDR3 sequence is 16 residues long. Trimming shortened V by 0 bases and J by 2 bases, and 13 bases separated the two germline ends. Germline V gives CDR1 SGHRS, CDR2 YFSETQ. This CDR3 reads CASSLATSTLTDTQYF. As DNA, the CDR3 is TGCGCCAGCAGCTTGGCTACTTCGACGCTCACAGATACGCAGTATTTT.

This clonotype occurred a few times. The genes are TRBV10-3 and TRBJ2-2; D possibly matches TRBD1 or TRBD2 (5 bases each). Germline loops: CDR1 ENHRY, CDR2 SYGVKD. This CDR3 spans 15 amino acids. V lost 3 bases and J lost 4, with 12 bases in between. The CDR3 bases are TGTGCCATCAGTGAAGAGCGGCAGGGCACCGGGGAGCTGTTTTTT. Amino acid sequence: CAISEERQGTGELFF.

This clonotype has only a few counts. V is TRBV5-6 and J is TRBJ2-7; TRBD2 agrees at 11 bases. V dropped 2 bases and J dropped 0; count of bases not matched to a gene: 1. This CDR3 has 15 residues. Germline V CDR1 and CDR2: SGHDT, YYEEEE. CDR3 sequence: CASSFTSGGSYEQYF. CDR3 nucleotides: TGTGCCAGCAGCTTTACTAGCGGGGGCTCCTACGAGCAGTACTTC.

A few counts support this clonotype. This chain links TRBV7-2 with TRBJ1-1; D is undetermined. Trimming removed 5 bases from V and 2 bases from J, with 12 bases in between. The CDR3 is 14 amino acids. Germline V gene lookup returns CDR1 SGHTA and CDR2 FQGNSA. CDR3: CASSRAARNTEAFF. CDR3 DNA: TGTGCCAGCAGCCGCGCGGCGCGAAACACTGAAGCTTTCTTT.

This chain uses TRBV20-1 with TRBJ2-1; tentatively, D is TRBD1 or TRBD2 (5 bases each). CDR1 DFQATT and CDR2 SNEGSKA come from the germline V gene (reference sequence). There are 13 residues in the CDR3. V was pared by 3 bases and J by 2 bases, with 8 bases between. The CDR3 bases are TGCAGTGCTAGGTCGGGGCCCTACAATGAGCAGTTCTTC. Protein sequence: CSARSGPYNEQFF.

In nucleotides, the CDR3 is TGTGCCAGCAGCGTAACCAGCAGGGGACTAGCCAAAAACATTCAGTACTTC. The encoded protein is CASSVTSRGLAKNIQYF. The chain couples TRBV7-2 to TRBJ2-4; D could derive from TRBD1 or TRBD2 (6 bases each). The CDR3 length is 17 residues. CDR1 and CDR2 (germline): SGHTA, FQGNSA. Trimming shortened V by 5 bases and J by 0 bases, and 17 bases separated the two germline ends.

This clonotype was seen more than once but under ten times. The chain joins TRBV12-3 or TRBV12-4 to TRBJ2-1; 7 nucleotides agree with TRBD2. This CDR3 comprises 16 residues. The V and J ends lost 5 bases and 4 bases, in that order; junction bases with no gene match: 11. CDR3 DNA: TGTGCCAGCAGTCCAACGTCCCTAGCGGTATACAATGAGCAGTTCTTC. It yields the protein CASSPTSLAVYNEQFF.

The chain uses TRBV7-2 and TRBJ2-1; the D is unclear. CDR1 SGHTA and CDR2 FQGNSA come from the germline V gene. V was cut by 5 bases and J by 9 bases, with 14 bases left in between. The CDR3 loop spans 13 amino acids. CDR3 in amino acids: CASSPLGVGEQFF. The CDR3 DNA reads as TGTGCCAGCAGCCCCCTTGGGGTCGGTGAGCAGTTCTTC.

Only a few counts were recorded for this clonotype. V and J are TRBV6-2 or TRBV6-3 and TRBJ2-2, with D perhaps being TRBD1 or TRBD2 (5 bases each). The length of the CDR3 is 17 residues. Trimming left V 5 bases short and J 4 bases short, with 20 bases between. Germline-derived CDR1 and CDR2 are MNHEY and SVGEGT. The CDR3 sequence: CASSTGRGALLTGELFF. The CDR3 bases are TGTGCCAGCAGTACAGGTCGGGGTGCGCTCCTCACCGGGGAGCTGTTTTTT.

This chain connects TRBV3-1 to TRBJ1-2, with 8 bases aligning to TRBD1. Trimming at V came to 3 bases and at J to 3 bases, leaving 9 bases not matched to a gene. Germline V gives CDR1 LGHDT, CDR2 YNNKEL (reference sequence). The CDR3 contains 16 residues. CDR3 coding DNA: TGTGCCAGCAGCCAGAGCGGAGGACAGGGTTACTATGGCTACACCTTC. This encodes CASSQSGGQGYYGYTF.

The chain has TRBV29-1 and TRBJ2-1; no firm D call. The germline CDR1 and CDR2 sequences are SQVTM and ANQGSEA. The CDR3 loop spans 14 amino acids. Deletions cut 3 bases from V and 8 bases from J, with 17 bases between. The DNA for the CDR3 is TGCAGCGTTGACGGTAGGGATGGTCAAGATGAGCAGTTCTTC. Translating it yields CSVDGRDGQDEQFF.

This clonotype was counted only a few times. CDR3 in amino acids: CASSFQDEGIPSYEQYF. CDR3 DNA: TGTGCCAGCAGTTTTCAGGATGAGGGAATCCCCTCCTACGAGCAGTACTTC. V and J are TRBV12-3 or TRBV12-4 and TRBJ2-7, with D possibly matching TRBD2 (5 bases). V was shortened by 3 bases and J by 0 bases, with 18 bases between the two germline ends. CDR3 length equals 17 residues.

This chain connects TRBV18 to TRBJ2-1; D is possibly TRBD2 (6 bases). Looked up from germline, CDR1 is KGHSH and CDR2 is LQKENI. Trimming pared 1 base from V and 2 bases from J, leaving 15 bases between. The CDR3 is 17 residues long. CDR3 protein: CASSPLTWGVAYNEQFF. The DNA of the CDR3 is TGTGCCAGCTCACCACTCACTTGGGGGGTCGCCTACAATGAGCAGTTCTTC.

On this clonotype itself: One end of the junction fails to match germline, which may point to a read error. V and J are TRBV30 and TRBJ1-2; possible D gene TRBD1, 6 bases. This CDR3 has 11 amino acids. CDR1 is GTSNPN and CDR2 is SVGIG in the germline V gene (reference sequence). The CDR3 loop reads CAWSLNRVSSF. CDR3 sequence (DNA): TGTGCCTGGAGCTTAAACAGGGTATCCTCCTTC.

The chain combines TRBV27 with TRBJ2-3, with 8 bases aligning to TRBD2. CDR1 is MNHEY and CDR2 is SMNVEV in the germline V gene (reference sequence). Trimming took 7 bases from V and 0 from J; bases not matched to a gene: 9. This CDR3 comprises 16 residues. The CDR3 bases are TGTGCCAGCACCCCGAGGCGGGGGGTCAGCACAGATACGCAGTATTTT. It is translated as CASTPRRGVSTDTQYF.

A few counts support this clonotype. This chain links TRBV5-1 with TRBJ2-1; D remains ambiguous. CDR1 and CDR2 from the germline V gene are SGHRS and YFSETQ. The CDR3 consists of 15 residues. V was cut by 3 bases and J by 3 bases, with 13 bases left in between. The CDR3 reads CASSSQGLNYNEQFF. The CDR3 nucleotides read TGCGCCAGCAGCTCCCAAGGGCTAAACTACAATGAGCAGTTCTTC.

There are a few counts of this clonotype. The chain recombines TRBV21-1 with TRBJ2-5; the tabulated D call, TRBD1, remains unverified against the DNA. TRBV21-1 constitutes a pseudogene. The CDR3 covers 13 residues. The CDR3, as DNA: TGTGCCACCCCAGGGCAACGGTCAAGAGCCCAGTACTTC. Encoded protein: CATPGQRSRAQYF.

This clonotype occurred a few times. The V and J genes are TRBV6-2 or TRBV6-3 and TRBJ2-1, with TRBD1 matching 7 bases. The CDR3 is 15 amino acids. Germline V lookup: CDR1 MNHEY, CDR2 SVGEGT. The junction had 2 bases not matched to a gene; V was cut back by 0 bases and J by 3 bases. This CDR3 reads CASSYSGTVYNEQFF. DNA of the CDR3: TGTGCCAGCAGTTACTCAGGGACAGTCTACAATGAGCAGTTCTTC.

This clonotype was seen more than once but under ten times. The chain uses TRBV5-1 and TRBJ2-5; 13 nucleotides agree with TRBD2. Germline loops: CDR1 SGHRS, CDR2 YFSETQ. The V gene end was trimmed by 2 bases and the J gene end by 1 base; junction bases not matched to a gene: 5. The CDR3 extends over 17 amino acids. The CDR3 DNA sequence: TGCGCCAGCAGCTTAGGCGGACTAGCGGGGGTCCAAGAGACCCAGTACTTC. Protein sequence: CASSLGGLAGVQETQYF.

Only a few counts were recorded for this clonotype. The chain links TRBV7-9 to TRBJ2-7; 9 bases are a match to TRBD2. With V trimmed by 1 base and J by 10 bases, 8 bases remained unmatched. CDR1 and CDR2 (germline): SEHNR, FQNEAQ (reference sequence). The CDR3 spans 14 residues. DNA for the CDR3: TGTGCCAGCAGCTTAGGGGTAGCGGGAGTTGATCAGTACTTC. Its translation is CASSLGVAGVDQYF.

The rearrangement links TRBV5-1 to TRBJ2-2, with D perhaps matching TRBD2 (5 bases). The V gene's germline CDR1 is SGHRS and CDR2 YFSETQ. Trimming took off 4 bases at V and 5 bases at J, with 12 bases between the two ends. The CDR3 runs 14 residues. The CDR3 DNA sequence: TGCGCCAGCAGCGAAGTGAGGGCAACCGGGGAGCTGTTTTTT. Amino acid sequence: CASSEVRATGELFF.

Points on this clonotype: An end of the junction does not agree with germline; a read error may underlie this. The V gene is TRBV11-2, the J gene TRBJ2-5; D is uncertain. CDR1 and CDR2 from the germline V gene are SGHAT and FQNNGV. This CDR3 is built from 11 residues. The DNA of the CDR3 is TGTGCCAGCAGCTTAGGTGCAGATCAGGCCTTC. Translated, it gives CASSLGADQAF.

In this sample, this clonotype turned up a few times. The chain links TRBV6-1 to TRBJ2-1, with D unresolved. The CDR3 runs to 13 residues. V was trimmed by 5 bases and J by 4 bases, leaving 9 bases between them. From germline, CDR1 is MNHNS and CDR2 SASEGT. The chain's CDR3 is CASSSEEYNEQFF. As DNA, the CDR3 is TGTGCCAGCAGTTCAGAGGAGTACAATGAGCAGTTCTTC.

This rearrangement joins TRBV12-3 or TRBV12-4 to TRBJ2-2; 7 bases agree with TRBD2. After removal of 8 bases from V and 0 bases from J, the junction contained 6 bases not matched to a gene. The CDR3 loop spans 15 amino acids. For the CDR3, the DNA is TGTGCCAGCGGTAGACTAGCTTCGAACACCGGGGAGCTGTTTTTT. It specifies CASGRLASNTGELFF.

This clonotype occurred a few times. The CDR3 DNA reads TGTGCCAGTAGTATGAGGGGACTAGCGGGATACCGGGAGCTGTTTTTT. It is translated as CASSMRGLAGYRELFF. This chain joins TRBV19 and TRBJ2-2; 13 bases are shared with TRBD2. V dropped 3 bases and J dropped 9; count of bases not matched to a gene: 7. CDR1 LNHDA and CDR2 SQIVND come from the germline V gene (reference sequence). This CDR3 is built from 16 residues.

This chain links TRBV29-1 with TRBJ1-1; D gene uncertain. The V gene lost 4 bases and the J gene lost 0 bases, with 15 bases spanning the gap. The length of the CDR3 is 15 residues. Germline values: CDR1 SQVTM, CDR2 ANQGSEA. The CDR3 region has the DNA TGCAGCGTTGGGTCCTTGGTAGGGATGAACACTGAAGCTTTCTTT. Its translation: CSVGSLVGMNTEAFF.

The chain has TRBV29-1 and TRBJ2-7, with D possibly matching TRBD1 (6 bases). Trimming removed 5 bases from V and 2 bases from J, with 16 bases in between. Germline V gene lookup returns CDR1 SQVTM and CDR2 ANQGSEA. This CDR3 is built from 14 residues. This CDR3 reads CSVLIGTPTYEQYF. In nucleotides, the CDR3 is TGCAGCGTTTTAATAGGGACACCCACCTACGAGCAGTACTTC.

This clonotype was counted only a few times. This sequence joins TRBV15 and TRBJ2-3; a weak D match, TRBD1 (6 bases). The CDR3 covers 14 residues. From germline, CDR1 is LNHNV and CDR2 YYDKDF (reference sequence). Trimming pared 0 bases from V and 5 bases from J, leaving 9 bases between. CDR3 sequence (DNA): TGTGCCACCAGCAGAGACAGGGGCGGAGATACGCAGTATTTT. Translated, it gives CATSRDRGGDTQYF.